The clone carrying this T cell receptor (beta chain) was seen a few times. Antigen specificity is unknown. V gave up 6 bases and J gave up 4 bases, with 10 bases separating them. Germline loops: CDR1 MDHEN, CDR2 SYDVKM. CDR3 length equals 12 residues. This entry belongs to a study of T cell repertoires in cytomegalovirus infection. Study details: Indicated by public TCR beta signatures were CMV infection and matching HLA type. Study results and caveats: HLA-C-restricted TCR beta clonotypes specific for CMV led the ex vivo response.

Each CDR3 protein gets one entry after TCRdb re-called the reads with MiXCR. Seen here are 100,000 to 150,000 distinct CDR3 sequences, 20% to 30% observed once, and the top ten hold 30% to 40%. The source of this sequence is a human donor in good health (CMV status not recorded). Some clones in this sample may be carry-over from other donors' samples. This sequence joins TRBV28 and TRBJ2-7; D possibly corresponds to TRBD1 (5 bases). The material sequenced was PBMCs, sequenced either directly or after in vitro stimulation (not recorded which). CDR3 sequence (DNA): TGTGCCAGCAGCTTGACAGCTTACGAGCAGTACTTC. It encodes CASSLTAYEQYF. Drawing the rest from reference TRBV28 and TRBJ2-7, the complete variable domain is DVKVTQSSRYLVKRTGEKVFLECVQDMDHENMFWYRQDPGLGLRLIYFSYDVKMKEKGDIPEGYSVSREKKERFSLILESASTNQTSMYLCASSLTAYEQYFGPGTRLTVT.